One sample yielded the 13 T cell receptor beta chains listed below, sequenced in a study of identical twins. Each CDR3 protein is one row after TCRdb ran MiXCR on the 5' RACE reads. Of roughly 1,500,000 distinct CDR3 sequences detected, about 32% appear once; the ten largest clones hold less than 0.35%. Sequenced input: cord blood. These receptors were obtained from a newborn girl in good health.

This clonotype was picked up many times. The chain joins TRBV5-1 to TRBJ2-1; D is undetermined. The V gene lost 1 base and the J gene lost 2 bases, with 10 bases spanning the gap. The CDR3 covers 15 residues. CDR1 and CDR2 (germline): SGHRS, YFSETQ. The DNA of the CDR3 is TGCGCCAGCAGCTTGAATGTGGGAACCTACAATGAGCAGTTCTTC. Protein sequence: CASSLNVGTYNEQFF.

This clonotype was picked up a small number of times. V and J are TRBV4-2 and TRBJ2-5; 10 nucleotides agree with TRBD1. V dropped 4 bases and J dropped 3; count of bases not matched to a gene: 2. CDR3 length: 14 amino acids. Germline values: CDR1 LGHNA, CDR2 YNFKEQ. CDR3 DNA sequence: TGTGCCAGCAGCCGGGGGACAGGGGAAGAGACCCAGTACTTC. Translating gives CASSRGTGEETQYF.

The chain is built from TRBV20-1 and TRBJ2-1, with D possibly TRBD2 on 6 matching bases. Germline CDR1 and CDR2: DFQATT and SNEGSKA (reference sequence). The CDR3 consists of 12 residues. The V end was cut by 3 bases, the J end by 8 bases, with 11 bases between. CDR3 amino acids: CSASNWRDEQFF. The CDR3 DNA follows: TGCAGTGCTAGTAACTGGAGGGATGAGCAGTTCTTC.

This clonotype was seen more than once but under ten times. CDR3 in amino acids: CASSTSGQPNTEAFF. The DNA of the CDR3 is TGTGCCAGCAGCACGTCGGGACAGCCGAACACTGAAGCTTTCTTT. V and J are TRBV11-2 and TRBJ1-1; TRBD1 matches 7 bases. J gave up 1 base and V 5 bases, and 7 bases lay outside the gene matches. In germline, CDR1 is SGHAT, CDR2 FQNNGV. The CDR3 has 15 residues.

CDR3 bases: TGTGCCAGCAGCGTAAGCACTAGCGGGAGTGACGAGCAGTACTTC. This sequence encodes CASSVSTSGSDEQYF. V usage is TRBV9 and J usage is TRBJ2-7, with TRBD2 matching over 11 bases. The CDR3 sequence is 15 residues long. Trimming removed 1 base from V and 5 bases from J; junction bases left unmatched: 5. The V gene's germline CDR1 is SGDLS and CDR2 YYNGEE.

The V gene is TRBV7-2, the J gene TRBJ2-5; 7 nucleotides line up with TRBD2. J was trimmed by 7 bases and V by 1 base; bases with no gene match: 6. The CDR3 extends over 14 amino acids. Germline values: CDR1 SGHTA, CDR2 FQGNSA. Here the CDR3 DNA reads TGTGCCAGCAGCTTAGGTATCACTAGCGCGACCCAGTACTTC. Its protein is CASSLGITSATQYF.

This clonotype was observed a handful of times. This sequence joins TRBV7-2 and TRBJ2-3, with D uncertain. Looked up from germline, CDR1 is SGHTA and CDR2 is FQGNSA. V was shortened by 0 bases and J by 5 bases, with 9 bases between the two germline ends. The CDR3 sequence is 14 residues long. Here the CDR3 reads CASSLAGLRDTQYF. CDR3 DNA: TGTGCCAGCAGCTTAGCGGGGTTACGAGATACGCAGTATTTT.

Notes on this clonotype: This sequence may be a read error, since a much larger clone differs from it by one base. This chain uses TRBV5-1 with TRBJ2-3; no clear D gene. The CDR3 loop spans 12 amino acids. Per the germline V gene, CDR1 is SGHRS and CDR2 is YFSETQ. CDR3 amino acids: CAGSTDTDTQYF. Written as DNA, the CDR3 is TGCGCCGGCAGCACAGACACAGATACGCAGTATTTT.

This clonotype came up once. The chain links TRBV6-1 to TRBJ1-2; D is undetermined. The V and J ends lost 2 bases and 5 bases respectively, with 15 bases between them. This CDR3 region has 15 residues. CDR1 is MNHNS and CDR2 is SASEGT in the germline V gene. The CDR3 nucleotides read TGTGCCAGCAGTGAAATTCCGGGTGTGAAGTATGGCTACACCTTC. It encodes CASSEIPGVKYGYTF.

There are a few counts of this clonotype. J is TRBJ2-1 and V is TRBV6-1; TRBD1 agrees at 9 bases. This CDR3 has 15 amino acids. Germline lookup yields CDR1 MNHNS and CDR2 SASEGT. J lost 6 bases, V lost 5 bases, and 8 bases had no gene match. The CDR3 reads CASSKPGQGSNEQFF. In DNA, the CDR3 is TGTGCCAGCAGTAAACCGGGACAGGGTTCCAATGAGCAGTTCTTC.

This chain joins TRBV29-1 and TRBJ2-1; 9 bases align to TRBD2. Germline loops: CDR1 SQVTM, CDR2 ANQGSEA. This CDR3 region has 13 residues. The trim removed 7 bases at V and 5 bases at J, leaving 6 bases unmatched. CDR3 in amino acids: CSAAGGADNEQFF. For the CDR3, the DNA is TGCAGCGCCGCGGGAGGGGCCGACAATGAGCAGTTCTTC.

This clonotype was counted only a few times. CDR3 protein: CASSPGPKKEAFF. The DNA of the CDR3 is TGTGCCAGCAGTCCCGGACCGAAGAAGGAAGCTTTCTTT. V gene TRBV5-4 combines with J gene TRBJ1-1; no clear D. CDR1 is SGHNT, CDR2 YYREEE, per germline (reference sequence). The CDR3 runs 13 residues. Trimming removed 5 bases at V and 8 bases at J, with 16 bases between.

The V gene is TRBV28, the J gene TRBJ1-1; D is unclear. V was cut by 3 bases and J by 0 bases, with 17 bases left in between. Germline CDR1 reads MDHEN; CDR2 reads SYDVKM. This CDR3 is built from 17 residues. CDR3 amino acids: CASSFAPFGRMNTEAFF. DNA for the CDR3: TGTGCCAGCAGTTTTGCCCCCTTCGGGCGGATGAACACTGAAGCTTTCTTT.